The entry that follows covers one T cell receptor (beta chain) sequence. This record belongs to a study of CD8 T cells in ankylosing spondylitis. The CDR3 is 14 residues long. Trimming took off 9 bases at V and 0 bases at J, with 15 bases between the two ends. In germline, CDR1 is ENHRY, CDR2 SYGVKD. TCRdb re-called the 5' RACE reads through MiXCR, storing one row per CDR3 protein. Among about 360,000 distinct CDR3 sequences listed, about 15% were seen once. The TCR originated in a male donor with ankylosing spondylitis or in good health (not recorded which). The sample taken for sequencing was blood, either unsorted or a sorted T cell fraction (not recorded which). V usage is TRBV10-3 and J usage is TRBJ2-7; either TRBD1 or TRBD2 may supply D (5 bases each). The CDR3 sequence: CAIKRGESSYEQYF. The CDR3 nucleotides are TGTGCCATTAAAAGAGGGGAGAGCTCCTACGAGCAGTACTTC.